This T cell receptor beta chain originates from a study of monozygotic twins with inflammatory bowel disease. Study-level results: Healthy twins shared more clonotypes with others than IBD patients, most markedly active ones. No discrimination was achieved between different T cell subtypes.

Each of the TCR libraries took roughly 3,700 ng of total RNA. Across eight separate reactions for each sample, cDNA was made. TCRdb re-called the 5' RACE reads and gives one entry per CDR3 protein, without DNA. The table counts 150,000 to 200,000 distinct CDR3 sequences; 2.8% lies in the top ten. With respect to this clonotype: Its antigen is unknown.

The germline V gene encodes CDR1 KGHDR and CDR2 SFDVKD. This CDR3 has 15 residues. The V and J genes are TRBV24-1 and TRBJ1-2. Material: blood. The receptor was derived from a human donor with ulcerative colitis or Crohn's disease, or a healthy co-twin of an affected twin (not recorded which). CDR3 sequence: CATRDGTSIIVGYTF.